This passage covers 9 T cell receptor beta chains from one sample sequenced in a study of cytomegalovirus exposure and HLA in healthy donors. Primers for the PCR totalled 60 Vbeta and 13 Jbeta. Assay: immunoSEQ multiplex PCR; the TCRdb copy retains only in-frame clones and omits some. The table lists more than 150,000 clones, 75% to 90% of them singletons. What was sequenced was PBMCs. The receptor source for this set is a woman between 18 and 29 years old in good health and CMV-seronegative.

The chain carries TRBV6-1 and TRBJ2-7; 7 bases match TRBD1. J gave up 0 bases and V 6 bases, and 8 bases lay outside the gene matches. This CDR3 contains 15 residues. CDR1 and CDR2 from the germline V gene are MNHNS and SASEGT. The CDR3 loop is CASRSDRASSYEQYF. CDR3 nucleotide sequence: TGTGCCAGCAGAAGTGACAGGGCAAGCTCCTACGAGCAGTACTTC.

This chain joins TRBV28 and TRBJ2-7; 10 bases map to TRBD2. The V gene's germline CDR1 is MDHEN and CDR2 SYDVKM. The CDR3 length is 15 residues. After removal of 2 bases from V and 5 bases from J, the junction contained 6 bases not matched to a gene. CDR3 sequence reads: CASSLRLAGKHEQYF. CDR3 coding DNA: TGTGCCAGCAGTTTAAGACTAGCGGGTAAGCACGAGCAGTACTTC. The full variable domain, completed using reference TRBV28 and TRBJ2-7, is DVKVTQSSRYLVKRTGEKVFLECVQDMDHENMFWYRQDPGLGLRLIYFSYDVKMKEKGDIPEGYSVSREKKERFSLILESASTNQTSMYLCASSLRLAGKHEQYFGPGTRLTVT.

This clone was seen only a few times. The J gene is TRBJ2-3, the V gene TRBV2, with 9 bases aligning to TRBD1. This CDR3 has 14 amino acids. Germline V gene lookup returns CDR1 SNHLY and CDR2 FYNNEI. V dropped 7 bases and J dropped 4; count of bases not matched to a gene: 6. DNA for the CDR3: TGTGCCAGCAATACAGGGGGCGTCGCAGATACGCAGTATTTT. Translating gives CASNTGGVADTQYF.

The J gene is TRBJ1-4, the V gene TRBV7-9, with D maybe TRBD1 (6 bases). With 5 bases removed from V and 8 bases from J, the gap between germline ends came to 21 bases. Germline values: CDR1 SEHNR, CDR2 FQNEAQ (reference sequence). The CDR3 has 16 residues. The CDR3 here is CASSERGGPGGEKLFF. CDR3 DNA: TGTGCCAGCAGCGAACGGGGGGGGCCAGGAGGGGAAAAACTGTTTTTT.

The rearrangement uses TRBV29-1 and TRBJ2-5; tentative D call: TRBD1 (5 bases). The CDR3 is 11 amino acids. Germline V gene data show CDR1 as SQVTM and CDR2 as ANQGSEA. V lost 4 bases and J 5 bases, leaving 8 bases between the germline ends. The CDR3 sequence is CSVGGWETQYF. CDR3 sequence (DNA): TGCAGCGTTGGGGGCTGGGAGACCCAGTACTTC.

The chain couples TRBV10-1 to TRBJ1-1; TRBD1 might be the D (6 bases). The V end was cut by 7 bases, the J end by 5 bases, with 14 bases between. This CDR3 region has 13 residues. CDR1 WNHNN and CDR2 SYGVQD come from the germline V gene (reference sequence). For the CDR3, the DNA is TGCGCCAGCACCACAGGGTTGGGGACTGAAGCTTTCTTT. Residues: CASTTGLGTEAFF.

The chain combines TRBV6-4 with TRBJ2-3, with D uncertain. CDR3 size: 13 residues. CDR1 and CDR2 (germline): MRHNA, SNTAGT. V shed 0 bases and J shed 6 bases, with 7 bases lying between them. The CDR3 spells CASSDSSLDTQYF. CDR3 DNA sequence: TGTGCCAGCAGTGACTCGAGTCTCGATACGCAGTATTTT.

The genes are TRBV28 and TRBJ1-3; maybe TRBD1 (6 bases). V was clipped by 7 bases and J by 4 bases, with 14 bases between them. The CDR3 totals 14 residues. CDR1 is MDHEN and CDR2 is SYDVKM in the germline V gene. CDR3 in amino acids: CASILQGLGNTIYF. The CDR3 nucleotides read TGTGCCAGCATCCTACAGGGCCTCGGAAACACCATATATTTT.

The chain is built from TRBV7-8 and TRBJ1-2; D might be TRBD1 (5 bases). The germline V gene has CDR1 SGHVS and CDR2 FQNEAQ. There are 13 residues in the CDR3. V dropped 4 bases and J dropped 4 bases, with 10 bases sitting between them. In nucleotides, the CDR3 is TGTGCCAGCAGCTCAGGGTACGGCTATGGCTACACCTTC. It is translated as CASSSGYGYGYTF.